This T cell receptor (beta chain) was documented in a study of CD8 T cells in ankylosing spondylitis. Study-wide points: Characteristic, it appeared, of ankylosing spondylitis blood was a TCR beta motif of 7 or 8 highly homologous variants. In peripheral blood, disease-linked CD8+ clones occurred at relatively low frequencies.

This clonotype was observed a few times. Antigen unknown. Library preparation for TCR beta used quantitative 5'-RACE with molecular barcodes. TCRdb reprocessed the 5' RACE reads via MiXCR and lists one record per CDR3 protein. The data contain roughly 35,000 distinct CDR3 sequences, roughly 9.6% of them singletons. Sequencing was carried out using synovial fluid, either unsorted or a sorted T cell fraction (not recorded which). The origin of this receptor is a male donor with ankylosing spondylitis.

The CDR3 region has the DNA TGTGCCAGCTCACCCCTCGGGCAGGGTAGGACAGATACGCAGTATTTT. Translated: CASSPLGQGRTDTQYF. V usage is TRBV18 and J usage is TRBJ2-3, with D tentatively TRBD1 (5 bases). The CDR3 extends over 16 amino acids. The germline CDR1 and CDR2 sequences are KGHSH and LQKENI. The V end lost 3 bases, the J end lost 3 bases, and 16 bases lay between the germline ends.